This T cell receptor (beta chain) comes out of a study of blood T cell repertoires in COVID-19 (dated by TCRdb to 2020 to 2021). Notes on the research overall: Samples from collaborators originated in the United States, Italy and Spain and spanned both the acute and convalescent phases of COVID-19. Samples were obtained from the ongoing ImmuneRACE study (first 160 participants) and from approximately 1,200 subjects provided by 6 global collaborators. The dataset comprised deeply sampled blood TCRbeta repertoires from subjects exposed to, actively infected with, or recovered from COVID-19. A freely available public database, intended as a resource for researchers studying the immune response to SARS-CoV-2, is where the repertoires were released. HLA class I and class II types, where available, came from metadata supplied by the sample provider rather than from assay-based typing. Nearly every sample came with metadata listing a de-identified subject ID, COVID-19 status, age in years and sex. The prospective study material was composed of cDNA or gDNA derived from T cells, B-cell-depleted T cells, or PBMCs.

The immunoSEQ Assay, a bias-controlled multiplex PCR, was used to amplify TCRbeta CDR3 regions from genomic DNA. As for how the authors treated the data: The number of nucleated cells in each sample was estimated by amplification of reference gene primers within the assay. Sequence reads were collapsed and filtered to measure the absolute abundance of every unique TCRbeta CDR3 rearrangement. For each sample, productive Simpson clonality was calculated by taking the square root of Simpson's diversity index across productive rearrangements. TCRdb took this table from immuneACCESS and kept in-frame rearrangements with V and J called. Such tables lack part of the clones; where checked against another copy, unresolved V genes explain under half of the gap, and the rest is unexplained. D and trimming were read from the DNA, whereas the V and J calls and clone size are those reported in that table. In this sample the table shows about 94,000 clones, roughly 70% of which occur a single time. In total, the top ten clones hold roughly 3.9% of the sample.

Concerning this clone: The specificity of this receptor is unknown. Base qualities are not recorded, but no much larger clone differs from it by a single base.

One collaborating source in Seattle enrolled patients during active infection and followed them longitudinally through the course of disease. The collaborating institutions used their own protocols to collect whole blood in K2EDTA tubes. For TCRbeta analysis, collaborator samples were shipped as frozen whole blood, as isolated PBMCs, or as DNA extracted from either sample type. Broad study findings and their caveats: The quantity of clinical and demographic metadata differed by source and by participant and was supplied without curation.

The CDR3 goes from the cysteine to the phenylalanine over 14 residues. CDR3 DNA is the only sequence kept; it has 42 bases, read in frame from the first base. The V and J ends are trimmed by 4 bases and 6 bases, leaving 15 bases between them. As encoded in the germline V gene (reference sequence), CDR1 is GTSNPN while CDR2 is SVGIG. Recombination connected TRBV30 to TRBJ1-4, with the D gene too uncertain to name. The sequencing input was peripheral blood. The TCR comes from a man in his 70s with COVID-19, enrolled during active disease. The CDR3 amino acid sequence is: CAWNPFGWDEKLFF. DNA sequence: TGTGCCTGGAACCCCTTCGGGTGGGATGAAAAACTGTTTTTT.